The 31 T cell receptor beta chains below were found in one sample sequenced in a study of T-cell reconstitution after alpha-beta-depleted transplantation in children. A library of TCRbeta sequences, prepared with unique molecular identifiers, was generated. One entry per CDR3 protein results from TCRdb running MiXCR on the PCR reads. This table has 750,000 to 950,000 distinct CDR3 sequences, about 15% appearing once. The material sequenced was PBMCs, mostly from graft donor cells, taken 360 days after TCRalphabeta/CD19-depleted stem cell transplant. The receptors stem from a male patient under 18 who had a stem cell transplant for acute lymphoblastic leukemia, so the T cells may come from the graft donor.

The chain recombines TRBV5-6 with TRBJ2-1; TRBD2 is a possible D gene (6 bases). Germline V CDR1 and CDR2: SGHDT, YYEEEE. The CDR3 consists of 13 residues. The germline V and J ends were trimmed by 10 bases and 4 bases, with 15 bases remaining between them. In DNA, the CDR3 is TGTGCCGGCGCTCCGGCGGGGTACAATGAGCAGTTCTTC. This translates into CAGAPAGYNEQFF.

This clonotype was observed a handful of times. The rearrangement uses TRBV7-2 and TRBJ2-3; D is undetermined. With 3 bases removed from V and 3 bases from J, the gap between germline ends came to 13 bases. This CDR3 contains 15 residues. Looked up from germline, CDR1 is SGHTA and CDR2 is FQGNSA. Here the CDR3 DNA reads TGTGCCAGCAGCTTCCGCTATGTACTTACAGATACGCAGTATTTT. Translation: CASSFRYVLTDTQYF.

This clonotype has more than one count but fewer than ten. This chain uses TRBV20-1 with TRBJ2-1, with 12 bases identical to TRBD2. The V gene's germline CDR1 is DFQATT and CDR2 SNEGSKA (reference sequence). Losses at the gene ends were 5 bases for V and 1 base for J; bases not matched to a gene: 9. This CDR3 is 17 amino acids long. CDR3: CSALAGGLKGSYNEQFF. CDR3 coding DNA: TGCAGTGCTCTAGCGGGGGGGCTAAAGGGGTCCTACAATGAGCAGTTCTTC.

The table lists this clonotype with a few counts. V and J are TRBV20-1 and TRBJ2-1, with TRBD2 matching over 7 bases. The ends lost 3 bases at V and 2 bases at J; junction bases unmatched: 1. CDR1 and CDR2 (germline): DFQATT, SNEGSKA (reference sequence). The CDR3 covers 13 residues. The CDR3 region is CSARGTTYNEQFF. DNA for the CDR3: TGCAGTGCTAGGGGGACTACCTACAATGAGCAGTTCTTC.

This clonotype has more than one count but fewer than ten. This chain uses TRBV6-1 with TRBJ2-5; weak D call: TRBD1 (6 bases). CDR3 length: 18 amino acids. Trimming took off 1 base at V and 1 base at J, with 19 bases between the two ends. The germline CDR1 and CDR2 sequences are MNHNS and SASEGT. The CDR3, as DNA: TGTGCCAGCAGTGAAGAGGGACCGCGGACAGCCACCCAAGAGACCCAGTACTTC. The encoded protein is CASSEEGPRTATQETQYF.

The V gene is TRBV20-1, the J gene TRBJ1-3; TRBD1 matches at 7 bases. The length of the CDR3 is 13 residues. Germline CDR1 reads DFQATT; CDR2 reads SNEGSKA (reference sequence). The V segment lost 6 bases and the J segment 8 bases; nucleotides outside the gene matches: 10. The chain's CDR3 is CSAGDREGDTIYF. CDR3 coding DNA: TGCAGTGCCGGAGACAGGGAGGGAGACACCATATATTTT.

The gene calls are TRBV6-1 and TRBJ2-2; no firm D call. Trimming cost V 8 bases and J 5 bases, with 12 bases left between them. The germline gives CDR1 MNHNS, CDR2 SASEGT. The CDR3 covers 13 residues. DNA of the CDR3: TGTGCCAGCCGTATGACGGGTACCGGGGAGCTGTTTTTT. Translation gives CASRMTGTGELFF.

This clonotype has ten or more counts. V is TRBV25-1 and J is TRBJ1-2, with D possibly being TRBD1 (6 bases). The CDR3 covers 14 residues. In germline, CDR1 is MGHDK, CDR2 SYGVNS. Trimming removed 5 bases at V and 1 base at J, with 11 bases between. The DNA for the CDR3 is TGTGCCAGCAGTCCGGGACACTATAACTATGGCTACACCTTC. Amino acids: CASSPGHYNYGYTF.

This clonotype showed up many times. The chain recombines TRBV5-1 with TRBJ2-7; tentatively, D is TRBD2 (6 bases). The CDR3 spans 13 residues. Germline CDR1 and CDR2: SGHRS and YFSETQ. V was trimmed by 2 bases and J by 4 bases, leaving 10 bases between them. The CDR3 coding sequence is TGCGCCAGCAGCTTTCCTAGCGAGTACGAGCAGTACTTC. Residues: CASSFPSEYEQYF.

The chain employs TRBV6-2 or TRBV6-3 and TRBJ2-1; 12 bases match TRBD1. The trim removed 6 bases at V and 10 bases at J, leaving 10 bases unmatched. The CDR3 has 15 amino acids. Germline CDR1 and CDR2: MNHEY and SVGEGT. The CDR3 coding sequence is TGTGCCAGCAGCCGGCCGGGACAGGGGGCGGGGGAGCAGTTCTTC. Protein: CASSRPGQGAGEQFF.

The V and J genes are TRBV6-2 or TRBV6-3 and TRBJ2-1; tentatively, D is TRBD2 (5 bases). Trimming removed 4 bases from V and 1 base from J, with 17 bases in between. There are 17 residues in the CDR3. Looked up from germline, CDR1 is MNHEY and CDR2 is SVGEGT. CDR3 residues: CASSFPLSGLSYNEQFF. CDR3 in DNA: TGTGCCAGCAGTTTCCCTTTGAGCGGACTTTCCTACAATGAGCAGTTCTTC.

This clonotype was seen only a few times. The genes are TRBV10-3 and TRBJ1-1, with D perhaps TRBD1 (6 bases). Germline CDR1 and CDR2: ENHRY and SYGVKD. The V and J ends lost 10 bases and 5 bases respectively, with 17 bases between them. The CDR3 loop spans 13 amino acids. The CDR3 region is CATRREGVTEAFF. The CDR3 region has the DNA TGTGCCACCCGCAGGGAGGGGGTAACTGAAGCTTTCTTT.

The chain recombines TRBV15 with TRBJ1-3, with D uncertain. V was pared by 2 bases and J by 0 bases, with 14 bases between. This CDR3 contains 17 residues. Germline lookup yields CDR1 LNHNV and CDR2 YYDKDF (reference sequence). DNA of the CDR3: TGTGCCACCAGCAGACCAGACTCATCTCGCTCTGGAAACACCATATATTTT. Translating gives CATSRPDSSRSGNTIYF.

This clonotype was counted a few times. The chain has TRBV29-1 and TRBJ1-2; D gene uncertain. CDR1 SQVTM and CDR2 ANQGSEA come from the germline V gene. The V and J ends lost 6 bases and 5 bases respectively, with 10 bases between them. The CDR3 has 11 residues. The CDR3: CSVAILYGYTF. The CDR3 nucleotides read TGCAGCGTGGCCATTCTTTATGGCTACACCTTC.

This clonotype was observed a handful of times. The chain carries TRBV10-3 and TRBJ2-7; D is uncertain. Trimming took off 3 bases at V and 0 bases at J, with 9 bases between the two ends. The CDR3 has 14 residues. CDR1 and CDR2 (germline): ENHRY, SYGVKD. CDR3: CAISDETSSYEQYF. The DNA of the CDR3 is TGTGCCATCAGTGATGAGACCAGCTCCTACGAGCAGTACTTC.

The table lists this clonotype with many counts. The chain recombines TRBV7-9 with TRBJ2-5; no definite D call. This CDR3 has 14 amino acids. The germline V gene has CDR1 SEHNR and CDR2 FQNEAQ (reference sequence). Trimming cost V 5 bases and J 1 base, with 11 bases left between them. DNA of the CDR3: TGTGCCAGCAGCCAGTATCGGTCCCAAGAGACCCAGTACTTC. The encoded protein is CASSQYRSQETQYF.

The J gene is TRBJ2-3, the V gene TRBV11-2; 8 nucleotides line up with TRBD2. J lost 0 bases, V lost 2 bases, and 10 bases had no gene match. Germline V lookup: CDR1 SGHAT, CDR2 FQNNGV. CDR3 length: 18 residues. This CDR3 is CASSLRGLAGGSTDTQYF. The DNA for the CDR3 is TGTGCCAGCAGCTTACGGGGACTGGCGGGAGGTAGCACAGATACGCAGTATTTT.

In its sample, this clonotype was seen a few times. This chain uses TRBV5-1 with TRBJ2-2; D remains ambiguous. V lost 2 bases to trimming and J lost 5 bases, with 10 bases between them. This CDR3 is 14 amino acids long. Germline V gene sequence: CDR1 SGHRS, CDR2 YFSETQ. The CDR3 region has the DNA TGCGCCAGCAGCTTTTCCCACCAAACCGGGGAGCTGTTTTTT. This encodes CASSFSHQTGELFF.

This clonotype was seen more than once but under ten times. The chain combines TRBV20-1 with TRBJ1-5, with 12 nucleotides matching TRBD1. The CDR3 has 17 amino acids. Germline V gene lookup returns CDR1 DFQATT and CDR2 SNEGSKA (reference sequence). With V trimmed by 0 bases and J by 5 bases, 8 bases remained unmatched. CDR3 nucleotide sequence: TGCAGTGCTAGAGATCGGGACAGGGGGCTTTATGATCAGCCCCAGCATTTT. Protein sequence: CSARDRDRGLYDQPQHF.

This clonotype was observed a few times. The J gene is TRBJ1-5, the V gene TRBV7-8; 9 bases are shared with TRBD1. There are 20 residues in the CDR3. CDR1 and CDR2 from the germline V gene are SGHVS and FQNEAQ. The ends lost 5 bases at V and 0 bases at J; junction bases unmatched: 17. CDR3 amino acids: CASSTDRGSMVYTSNQPQHF. The DNA for the CDR3 is TGTGCCAGCAGCACAGACAGGGGGAGTATGGTTTATACTAGCAATCAGCCCCAGCATTTT.

This chain connects TRBV27 to TRBJ2-7; 7 nucleotides match TRBD2. The CDR3 sequence is 15 residues long. The germline CDR1 and CDR2 sequences are MNHEY and SMNVEV (reference sequence). The V segment lost 5 bases and the J segment 4 bases; nucleotides outside the gene matches: 11. DNA for the CDR3: TGTGCCAGCAGTAGCTCCTCTTGGGGGGGATACGAGCAGTACTTC. Translation gives CASSSSSWGGYEQYF.

This clonotype was recorded a few times. The CDR3 loop reads CASSLVSGTANNEQFF. For the CDR3, the DNA is TGTGCCAGCAGCTTAGTGTCGGGGACTGCCAACAATGAGCAGTTCTTC. This chain uses TRBV7-8 with TRBJ2-1, with TRBD2 as a possible D gene (6 bases). The CDR3 contains 16 residues. Germline V gene sequence: CDR1 SGHVS, CDR2 FQNEAQ. The V end lost 1 base, the J end lost 5 bases, and 15 bases lay between the germline ends.

This sequence joins TRBV11-2 and TRBJ2-1; 7 bases line up with TRBD2. Trimming at V came to 5 bases and at J to 6 bases, leaving 10 bases not matched to a gene. The V gene's germline CDR1 is SGHAT and CDR2 FQNNGV. The CDR3 length is 15 residues. The CDR3 here is CASSPGLGERNEQFF. In DNA, the CDR3 is TGTGCCAGCAGCCCCGGACTAGGAGAGCGCAATGAGCAGTTCTTC.

This clonotype was detected only a few times. This rearrangement joins TRBV6-5 to TRBJ1-2; D remains unclear. This CDR3 spans 14 amino acids. V dropped 0 bases and J dropped 3 bases, with 8 bases sitting between them. Germline-derived CDR1 and CDR2 are MNHEY and SVGAGI. The CDR3 sequence is CASSYSKAHYGYTF. In nucleotides, the CDR3 is TGTGCCAGCAGTTACTCTAAGGCCCACTATGGCTACACCTTC.

This rearrangement joins TRBV15 to TRBJ2-7; 7 nucleotides match TRBD1. The V gene's germline CDR1 is LNHNV and CDR2 YYDKDF (reference sequence). V trimming: 3 bases; J trimming: 4 bases; junction bases outside the gene matches: 12. The CDR3 has 16 amino acids. Here the CDR3 reads CATSSLLWTGPYEQYF. The CDR3 nucleotides read TGTGCCACCAGCAGCCTTCTTTGGACAGGCCCATACGAGCAGTACTTC.

The chain is built from TRBV29-1 and TRBJ2-7; 7 bases fit TRBD1. Unmatched junction bases numbered 8, after V lost 6 bases and J lost 3 bases. Germline V lookup: CDR1 SQVTM, CDR2 ANQGSEA. The CDR3 totals 13 residues. Written as DNA, the CDR3 is TGCAGCGTACGGACAGGTATCTACTACGAGCAGTACTTC. Translated: CSVRTGIYYEQYF.

The chain combines TRBV20-1 with TRBJ2-3, with unresolved D. The germline gives CDR1 DFQATT, CDR2 SNEGSKA (reference sequence). Trimming pared 5 bases from V and 0 bases from J, leaving 18 bases between. The CDR3 is made up of 16 amino acids. In nucleotides, the CDR3 is TGCAGTGCTCTTTCCGGGTGGAGCACTAGCACAGATACGCAGTATTTT. Residues: CSALSGWSTSTDTQYF.

The chain uses TRBV4-2 and TRBJ2-7; the D gene is possibly TRBD2 (5 bases). CDR3 length equals 14 residues. CDR1 and CDR2 (germline): LGHNA, YNFKEQ. Trimming left V 1 base short and J 6 bases short, with 13 bases between. DNA for the CDR3: TGTGCCAGCAGCCAAGTGGACTTTGAGCCCGAGCAGTACTTC. It codes for CASSQVDFEPEQYF.

The chain combines TRBV5-5 with TRBJ2-1, with 8 bases fitting TRBD2. The V segment lost 2 bases and the J segment 8 bases; nucleotides outside the gene matches: 15. Germline CDR1 and CDR2: SGHKS and YYEKEE (reference sequence). The length of the CDR3 is 17 residues. The CDR3 DNA follows: TGTGCCAGCAGCTTACCAATCAACGGGAGGGCTGAAGATGAGCAGTTCTTC. Translated, it gives CASSLPINGRAEDEQFF.

Only a few counts were recorded for this clonotype. The chain is built from TRBV12-3 or TRBV12-4 and TRBJ1-1; D possibly corresponds to TRBD1 (6 bases). V lost 6 bases and J lost 1, with 12 bases in between. This CDR3 contains 14 residues. Here the CDR3 reads CASSPIRGNTEAFF. The CDR3 DNA follows: TGTGCCAGCAGCCCCATCAGGGGGAACACTGAAGCTTTCTTT.

The chain joins TRBV4-2 to TRBJ2-5; no firm D call. The V gene lost 1 base and the J gene lost 5 bases, with 17 bases spanning the gap. Germline V gene data show CDR1 as LGHNA and CDR2 as YNFKEQ. The CDR3 spans 16 residues. CDR3 nucleotide sequence: TGTGCCAGCAGCCAAGTTTGGACCAAAGGGATTGAGACCCAGTACTTC. Protein: CASSQVWTKGIETQYF.